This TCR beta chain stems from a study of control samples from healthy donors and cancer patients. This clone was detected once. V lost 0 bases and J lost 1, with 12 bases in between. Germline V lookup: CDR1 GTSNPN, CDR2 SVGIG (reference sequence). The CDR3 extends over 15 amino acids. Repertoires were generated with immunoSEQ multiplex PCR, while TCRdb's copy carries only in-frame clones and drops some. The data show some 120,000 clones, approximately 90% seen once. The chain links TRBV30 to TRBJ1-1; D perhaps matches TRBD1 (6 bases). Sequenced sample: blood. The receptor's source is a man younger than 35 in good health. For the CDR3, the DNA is TGTGCCTGGAGTGTAGCGGACAGTCGGAACACTGAAGCTTTCTTT. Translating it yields CAWSVADSRNTEAFF.